The clone carrying this T cell receptor beta chain appeared a few times. This specimen comes from a study of blood T cell repertoires in COVID-19. Study-wide background: PBMCs, B-cell-depleted T cells, or T cells provided the cDNA or gDNA that made up the material.

The CDR3 has 12 residues. Trimming left V 2 bases short and J 7 bases short, with 8 bases between. The germline V gene encodes CDR1 SGHAT and CDR2 FQNNGV. Authors' methods: Amplification of reference gene primers was used by the study to estimate nucleated cell counts. Using immunoSEQ multiplex PCR, the repertoire was profiled, and TCRdb retains in-frame clones only, with some absent. V, J and clone size derive from that table, while D and trimming were established from the DNA sequence. The repertoire includes about 110,000 clones, around nine tenths of them detected once, and roughly 4% sits in the top ten.

Sequenced: peripheral blood. This clonotype was obtained from a man aged 40-49 years with acute or convalescent COVID-19. V is TRBV11-2 and J is TRBJ1-2; D unresolved. Here the CDR3 DNA reads TGTGCCAGCAGCTTATTCGGTGGTGGCTACACCTTC. It codes for CASSLFGGGYTF.